This entry lists 14 T cell receptor beta chains sequenced from one sample in a study of cytomegalovirus exposure and HLA in healthy donors. PCR amplification relied on 60 Vbeta primers (plus 13 Jbeta primers). The table came from immunoSEQ multiplex PCR; TCRdb's copy has only in-frame clones and leaves some out. In the table there are tens of thousands of clones, about 67% of which are singletons. Material: PBMCs. These receptors all stem from a middle-aged man in good health and CMV-seropositive.

The CDR3 protein is CASSRTSGEGELFF. The DNA for the CDR3 is TGTGCCAGCAGCCGGACTAGCGGTGAAGGGGAGCTGTTTTTT. The genes are TRBV7-3 and TRBJ2-2; 10 bases fit TRBD2. V lost 5 bases, J lost 8 bases, and 5 bases stayed unmatched. The CDR3 consists of 14 residues. From germline, CDR1 is SGHTA and CDR2 FQGTGA.

J is TRBJ1-2 and V is TRBV20-1; D uncertain. V was shortened by 3 bases and J by 4 bases, with 3 bases between the two germline ends. Germline V CDR1 and CDR2: DFQATT, SNEGSKA (reference sequence). The CDR3 contains 10 residues. CDR3 DNA sequence: TGCAGTGCTAGCGTCTATGGCTACACCTTC. Translated: CSASVYGYTF.

The CDR3 DNA is TGTGCCAGCAGTTGGGACACATATGCAACTAATGAAAAACTGTTTTTT. It yields the protein CASSWDTYATNEKLFF. V gene TRBV6-5 combines with J gene TRBJ1-4; D is possibly TRBD1 (6 bases). CDR1 and CDR2 from the germline V gene are MNHEY and SVGAGI. CDR3 size: 16 residues. V gave up 4 bases and J gave up 0 bases, with 12 bases separating them.

The CDR3 here is CASSLASGKCSGANVLTF. The CDR3 bases are TGTGCCAGCAGCTTAGCCTCAGGTAAGTGCTCTGGGGCCAACGTCCTGACTTTC. The chain carries TRBV7-2 and TRBJ2-6, with D unclear. The CDR3 totals 18 residues. The germline V gene has CDR1 SGHTA and CDR2 FQGNSA. The germline V and J ends were trimmed by 0 bases and 0 bases, with 12 bases remaining between them. Full variable domain (missing parts from reference TRBV7-2 and TRBJ2-6): GAGVSQSPSNKVTEKGKDVELRCDPISGHTALYWYRQSLGQGLEFLIYFQGNSAPDKSGLPSDRFSAERTGGSVSTLTIQRTQQEDSAVYLCASSLASGKCSGANVLTFGAGSRLTVL.

The chain uses TRBV4-2 and TRBJ1-5; 12 bases are a match to TRBD1. The ends lost 1 base at V and 2 bases at J; junction bases unmatched: 6. The CDR3 is 18 amino acids. From germline, CDR1 is LGHNA and CDR2 YNFKEQ. The CDR3 protein is CASSQAGTGGTGNQPQHF. The CDR3 DNA reads TGTGCCAGCAGCCAAGCCGGGACAGGGGGCACGGGCAATCAGCCCCAGCATTTT.

The chain couples TRBV4-1 to TRBJ2-5; TRBD2 aligns across 12 bases. Unmatched junction bases numbered 4, after V lost 0 bases and J lost 2 bases. CDR3 size: 17 residues. Germline loops: CDR1 MGHRA, CDR2 YSYEKL. CDR3 nucleotides: TGCGCCAGCAGCCAAGATCGGACTAGCGGGGATCAAGAGACCCAGTACTTC. Protein: CASSQDRTSGDQETQYF.

The chain joins TRBV2 to TRBJ1-2, with TRBD1 matching 8 bases. The CDR3 loop spans 13 amino acids. Germline CDR1 SNHLY, CDR2 FYNNEI. J was trimmed by 2 bases and V by 7 bases; bases with no gene match: 3. The CDR3 reads CASIGQGNYGYTF. The CDR3 nucleotides read TGTGCCAGCATCGGACAGGGAAACTATGGCTACACCTTC.

The chain joins TRBV29-1 to TRBJ2-2; 12 bases align to TRBD2. With V trimmed by 6 bases and J by 0 bases, 14 bases remained unmatched. This CDR3 spans 19 amino acids. Germline CDR1 SQVTM, CDR2 ANQGSEA. The CDR3 DNA follows: TGCAGCGTCCGATCTTATTCCACTAGCGGGGGGCCGAACACCGGGGAGCTGTTTTTT. Protein product: CSVRSYSTSGGPNTGELFF.

The chain uses TRBV19 and TRBJ2-7; 9 bases line up with TRBD1. V was clipped by 1 base and J by 2 bases; unmatched bases: 6. This CDR3 has 16 residues. CDR1 LNHDA and CDR2 SQIVND come from the germline V gene (reference sequence). Here the CDR3 DNA reads TGTGCCAGTAGTATAGGGACAGGGGCTGTCCCCTACGAGCAGTACTTC. Translating gives CASSIGTGAVPYEQYF.

J is TRBJ2-7 and V is TRBV19; 11 positions agree with TRBD1. Trimming took 6 bases from V and 4 from J; bases not matched to a gene: 5. The germline CDR1 and CDR2 sequences are LNHDA and SQIVND (reference sequence). This CDR3 contains 14 residues. The DNA of the CDR3 is TGTGCCAGTAGCCTCAGGGACAGGGGGTACGAGCAGTACTTC. As protein: CASSLRDRGYEQYF.

The V and J genes are TRBV7-8 and TRBJ1-4; 8 bases are shared with TRBD1. The CDR3 length is 16 residues. In germline, CDR1 is SGHVS, CDR2 FQNEAQ. The V gene end was trimmed by 3 bases and the J gene end by 8 bases; junction bases not matched to a gene: 11. The CDR3 loop reads CASSFTPAGGGEKLFF. DNA for the CDR3: TGTGCCAGCAGCTTTACCCCGGCAGGGGGCGGGGAAAAACTGTTTTTT.

J is TRBJ2-7 and V is TRBV18, with 7 bases identical to TRBD1. V shed 4 bases and J 1 base; nucleotides not matched to a gene: 7. Germline V gene data show CDR1 as KGHSH and CDR2 as LQKENI. CDR3 length equals 15 residues. The CDR3: CASSQAGTESYEQYF. CDR3 nucleotide sequence: TGTGCCAGCTCACAAGCCGGGACAGAATCCTACGAGCAGTACTTC.

The chain combines TRBV6-5 with TRBJ2-1, with 10 nucleotides matching TRBD2. Germline V lookup: CDR1 MNHEY, CDR2 SVGAGI. Unmatched junction bases numbered 10, after V lost 4 bases and J lost 10 bases. CDR3 length: 15 residues. The CDR3: CASSSASGGAREQFF. The CDR3 region has the DNA TGTGCCAGCAGTTCTGCGAGCGGGGGGGCTCGGGAGCAGTTCTTC.

This clone was picked up a small number of times. CDR3 nucleotides: TGTGCCAGCAAGGGACAGGGTGTGGTCACGGAAGCTTTCTTT. Its protein is CASKGQGVVTEAFF. The J gene is TRBJ1-1, the V gene TRBV2, with 9 bases fitting TRBD1. After removal of 7 bases from V and 8 bases from J, the junction contained 11 bases not matched to a gene. Germline V gives CDR1 SNHLY, CDR2 FYNNEI. The CDR3 has 14 amino acids.